The source of this T cell receptor (beta chain) is a study of OX40 agonist ivuxolimab in advanced cancers. Across the whole study: Administration of intravenous ivuxolimab to patients occurred every 2 weeks at 0.01 to 10 mg/kg.

Assay used: immunoSEQ multiplex PCR; TCRdb lists only in-frame clones, some missing. This table has around 100,000 clones, 87% appearing once. V was trimmed by 2 bases and J by 2 bases, leaving 8 bases between them. Germline-derived CDR1 and CDR2 are MGHRA and YSYEKL. CDR3 length equals 14 residues. Study results and limitations: Nonresponders included some who also had low normalized T-cell clonal expansion.

Points on this clone: What it binds is unknown.

The chain combines TRBV4-1 with TRBJ2-3; TRBD2 is a possible D gene (6 bases). The receptor comes from an adult with an advanced solid tumor such as melanoma, head and neck, liver or kidney cancer. The sequences come from CD4+ or CD8+ T cells sorted from blood, collected in a trial of the OX40 agonist ivuxolimab. For the CDR3, the DNA is TGCGCCAGCAGCCAACGGGGGACCACAGATACGCAGTATTTT. Translation: CASSQRGTTDTQYF.